Listed below are T cell receptor beta chains from one sample, sequenced in a study of cytomegalovirus exposure and HLA in healthy donors. Assay: immunoSEQ multiplex PCR; the TCRdb copy retains only in-frame clones and omits some. The sample includes about 160,000 clones, around three quarters of them seen just once. The source material was PBMCs. The origin of the receptors is a man in his forties or fifties in good health and CMV-seropositive. The CDR3 runs from the conserved cysteine through the conserved F or W. A D gene is named only where the DNA matches it firmly. Clone sizes are given selectively: once, few, many, or a class where the clone is expanded.

v_call	d_call	clone_size	j_call	cdr3_aa	cdr3_nt
TRBV6-5	TRBD1	once	TRBJ1-2	CASSEWTGLYGYTF	TGTGCCAGCAGTGAATGGACAGGACTCTATGGCTACACCTTC
TRBV5-6	TRBD2	NA	TRBJ2-7	CASSSVRGAYEQYF	TGTGCCAGCAGCTCGGTGCGGGGGGCCTACGAGCAGTACTTC
TRBV4-3	TRBD1	NA	TRBJ1-1	CASSPGQGGTEAFF	TGCGCCAGCAGCCCGGGACAGGGTGGCACTGAAGCTTTCTTT
TRBV18	TRBD1	few	TRBJ1-4	CASSPPGQGNEKLFF	TGTGCCAGCTCACCACCGGGACAGGGAAATGAAAAACTGTTTTTT
TRBV2	NA	few	TRBJ1-2	CASSAPPNTVINYGYTF	TGTGCCAGCAGTGCCCCACCAAACACCGTAATCAACTATGGCTACACCTTC
TRBV4-1	TRBD2	NA	TRBJ2-1	CASSQAKGLASYNEQFF	TGCGCCAGCAGCCAAGCCAAGGGACTAGCGTCTTACAATGAGCAGTTCTTC
TRBV10-3	NA	once	TRBJ1-1	CAITMDSSKGAFF	TGTGCCATCACCATGGACAGCTCCAAGGGAGCTTTCTTT
TRBV7-2	TRBD1	few	TRBJ1-5	CASSPQGALRQPQHF	TGTGCCAGCAGCCCACAGGGGGCGCTGAGGCAGCCCCAGCATTTT
TRBV7-2	TRBD2	NA	TRBJ2-7	CASSLVSGGSGEQYF	TGTGCCAGCAGCTTAGTCTCGGGGGGGTCGGGCGAGCAGTACTTC
TRBV28	TRBD1	NA	TRBJ2-1	CASSFTGGDYNEQFF	TGTGCCAGCAGTTTCACAGGGGGCGACTACAATGAGCAGTTCTTC
TRBV29-1	NA	NA	TRBJ1-2	CSVAGVLENYGYTF	TGCAGCGTAGCAGGGGTGTTAGAGAACTATGGCTACACCTTC
TRBV2	TRBD1	NA	TRBJ1-2	CASSAGTGVSVNYGYTF	TGTGCCAGCAGTGCCGGGACAGGGGTTTCTGTAAACTATGGCTACACCTTC
TRBV5-6	TRBD1	NA	TRBJ2-7	CASSLGTGISYEQYF	TGTGCCAGCAGCTTGGGGACAGGGATCTCCTACGAGCAGTACTTC
TRBV11-2	NA	NA	TRBJ2-7	CASSFTAEQYF	TGTGCCAGCAGCTTTACAGCTGAGCAGTACTTC
TRBV20-1	NA	NA	TRBJ2-1	CSARLVSEFF	TGCAGTGCTAGGCTAGTTTCGGAGTTCTTC
TRBV11-2	NA	few	TRBJ2-7	CASSLGAAEDYEQYF	TGTGCCAGCAGCTTAGGCGCGGCGGAGGACTACGAGCAGTACTTC
TRBV18	TRBD2	NA	TRBJ2-2	CASSQLAGAGELFF	TGTGCCAGCTCTCAACTAGCGGGAGCCGGGGAGCTGTTTTTT
TRBV10-3	TRBD1	NA	TRBJ1-5	CAISAGTGQPQHF	TGTGCCATCAGTGCCGGGACAGGGCAGCCCCAGCATTTT
TRBV7-3	TRBD2	NA	TRBJ2-2	CASSSLAGGGTGELFF	TGTGCCAGCAGCTCACTAGCGGGAGGGGGAACCGGGGAGCTGTTTTTT
TRBV9	TRBD2	NA	TRBJ2-1	CASSPRLASYNEQFF	TGTGCCAGCAGCCCCCGACTAGCGTCCTACAATGAGCAGTTCTTC
TRBV7-8	TRBD1	NA	TRBJ2-7	CASSPNIGQGEQYF	TGTGCCAGCAGCCCCAACATAGGACAGGGTGAGCAGTACTTC
TRBV7-9	NA	once	TRBJ2-7	CASSPRTVNQVYEQYF	TGTGCCAGCAGCCCTCGGACTGTTAATCAAGTCTACGAGCAGTACTTC
TRBV10-3	NA	NA	TRBJ2-5	CAISRQDQETQYF	TGTGCCATCTCCCGACAGGACCAAGAGACCCAGTACTTC
TRBV5-4	TRBD1	NA	TRBJ1-2	CASSLLGRGPVDKNGYTF	TGTGCCAGCAGCTTGTTGGGCAGGGGGCCAGTAGATAAGAATGGCTACACCTTC
TRBV27	TRBD1	NA	TRBJ2-7	CASSPGQESYEQYF	TGTGCCAGCAGTCCCGGACAGGAATCCTACGAGCAGTACTTC
TRBV5-6	NA	NA	TRBJ2-6	CASSPVGAGANVLTF	TGTGCCAGCAGCCCGGTGGGAGCTGGGGCCAACGTCCTGACTTTC
TRBV29-1	TRBD1	NA	TRBJ1-3	CSVEGQADSGNTIYF	TGCAGCGTTGAGGGACAGGCGGACTCTGGAAACACCATATATTTT
TRBV5-1	TRBD2	NA	TRBJ2-1	CASSLTSGRAHEQFF	TGCGCCAGCAGCCTCACTAGCGGGAGGGCCCATGAGCAGTTCTTC
TRBV7-2	NA	NA	TRBJ2-5	CASSTARGSETQYF	TGTGCCAGCAGCACCGCTAGGGGCTCAGAGACCCAGTACTTC
TRBV19	NA	few	TRBJ1-1	CASSMSGNTEAFF	TGTGCCAGTAGTATGAGCGGGAACACTGAAGCTTTCTTT
TRBV9	NA	NA	TRBJ2-3	CASSVGTGSTSSTDTQYF	TGTGCCAGCAGCGTAGGGACTGGATCGACTTCTAGCACAGATACGCAGTATTTT
TRBV4-3	NA	NA	TRBJ2-5	CASSQVDRGTQYF	TGCGCCAGCAGCCAAGTTGATAGGGGGACCCAGTACTTC
TRBV5-1	TRBD2	few	TRBJ2-5	CASSSGTSGQETQYF	TGCGCCAGCAGCTCCGGGACTAGCGGCCAAGAGACCCAGTACTTC
TRBV6-1	TRBD2	NA	TRBJ2-1	CASSELRRGDAEQFF	TGTGCCAGCAGTGAACTGAGACGGGGGGACGCTGAGCAGTTCTTC
TRBV11-1	NA	once	TRBJ2-2	CASSLVAGSGGELFF	TGTGCCAGCAGCTTAGTGGCGGGGTCCGGCGGGGAGCTGTTTTTT
TRBV25-1	TRBD1	NA	TRBJ1-5	CASSTGGHQPQHF	TGTGCCAGCAGTACAGGGGGCCATCAGCCCCAGCATTTT
TRBV5-4	TRBD1	NA	TRBJ2-5	CASSLPNRGEETQYF	TGTGCCAGCAGCTTACCCAACAGGGGAGAAGAGACCCAGTACTTC
TRBV27	NA	NA	TRBJ2-7	CASSFLTGVVGEQYF	TGTGCCAGCAGTTTCCTCACGGGGGTTGTCGGCGAGCAGTACTTC
TRBV29-1	NA	NA	TRBJ2-1	CSVDMGGGNEQFF	TGCAGCGTTGATATGGGGGGTGGAAATGAGCAGTTCTTC
TRBV5-1	TRBD2	NA	TRBJ2-1	CASSLVPSGNEQFF	TGCGCCAGCAGCTTGGTGCCTAGCGGAAATGAGCAGTTCTTC
TRBV6-6	NA	NA	TRBJ2-6	CASSSPVSSGANVLTF	TGTGCCAGCAGTTCCCCCGTTAGCTCTGGGGCCAACGTCCTGACTTTC